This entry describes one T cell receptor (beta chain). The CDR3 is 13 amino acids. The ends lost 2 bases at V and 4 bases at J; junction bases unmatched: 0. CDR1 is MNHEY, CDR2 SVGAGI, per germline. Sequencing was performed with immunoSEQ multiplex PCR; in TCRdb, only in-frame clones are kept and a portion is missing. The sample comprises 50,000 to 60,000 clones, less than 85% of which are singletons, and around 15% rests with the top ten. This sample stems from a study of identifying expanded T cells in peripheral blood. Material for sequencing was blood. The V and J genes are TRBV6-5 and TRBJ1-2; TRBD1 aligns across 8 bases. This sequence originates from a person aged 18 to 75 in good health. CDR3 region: CASSYTGGYGYTF. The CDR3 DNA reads TGTGCCAGCAGTTACACAGGGGGCTATGGCTACACCTTC.